This TCR beta chain was profiled in a study of blood T cell repertoires in COVID-19 (TCRdb year 2020). Concerning the study at large: Samples covering the acute and convalescent phases of COVID-19 were provided by collaborators in the United States, Italy and Spain. The prospective study material was composed of cDNA or gDNA derived from T cells, B-cell-depleted T cells, or PBMCs. Subjects who had been exposed to COVID-19, were actively infected with it, or had recovered from it provided the deeply sampled blood TCRbeta repertoires that made up the dataset. The repertoires were made available in a free public database intended to serve as a resource for research on the immune response to SARS-CoV-2. The samples were drawn from two sources: the first 160 participants of the ongoing ImmuneRACE study, and 950 to 1,500 subjects contributed by 6 global collaborators. The sample metadata nearly always contained a de-identified subject ID, COVID-19 status, age in years and sex. Where available, HLA class I and class II types were obtained from metadata supplied by the sample provider rather than from assay-based typing.

At one collaborating source in Seattle, patients were enrolled during active infection and were followed longitudinally through the course of disease. Each collaborating institution followed its own protocols to collect whole blood in K2EDTA tubes. Collaborator samples were shipped for TCRbeta analysis as frozen whole blood, isolated PBMCs, or DNA extracted from either sample type. TCRbeta CDR3 regions were amplified from genomic DNA by means of the immunoSEQ Assay, a bias-controlled multiplex PCR. As for the authors' bioinformatics: The number of nucleated cells in each sample was estimated from the amplification of reference gene primers within the assay. To quantify the absolute abundance of each unique TCRbeta CDR3 rearrangement, sequence reads were collapsed and filtered. For each sample, productive Simpson clonality was calculated as the square root of Simpson's diversity index across productive rearrangements. The source is immuneACCESS, and TCRdb retained only in-frame sequences with V and J called. Part of the clones is not carried over; for the studies checked, unresolved V genes explain less than half of this, and the remainder is unexplained. That table supplies the V and J calls and clone size; D and trimming were determined from the DNA. The sample table shows 150,000 to 200,000 clones, and approximately 80% are seen once. Together, the top ten hold about 7% of the sample.

Inclusive of the bounding cysteine and phenylalanine, the CDR3 is 16 residues long. Only the CDR3 DNA stays, 48 bases, in frame from base 1. The V and J ends are trimmed by 4 bases and 0 bases, leaving 15 bases between them. Taken from the germline V gene (reference sequence), the CDR1 and CDR2 loops are SGHNT and YYREEE. For this clone: Its cognate antigen has yet to be identified. There are no base qualities to consult, and no much larger clone falls within one base.

Overall results and qualifications from the work: The quantity of clinical and demographic metadata differed by source and by participant and was supplied without curation.

The V and J genes are TRBV5-4 and TRBJ2-3; possibly the D gene is TRBD2, per 6 matching bases. The sequence came from a woman in her thirties or forties with COVID-19, enrolled during active disease. Material for sequencing was peripheral blood. The bases are TGTGCCAGCAGCGTGGGACTGCAGTCTAGCACAGATACGCAGTATTTT. It specifies CASSVGLQSSTDTQYF. The full variable domain, completed from the reference TRBV5-4 and TRBJ2-3 proteins outside the CDR3, reads ETGVTQSPTHLIKTRGQQVTLRCSSQSGHNTVSWYQQALGQGPQFIFQYYREEENGRGNFPPRFSGLQFPNYSSELNVNALELDDSALYLCASSVGLQSSTDTQYFGPGTRLTVL.